Following are 16 T cell receptor beta chains from one sample sequenced in a study of blood T cell repertoires in COVID-19. Some clones are missing from TCRdb's copy, which holds only in-frame ones; the method was immunoSEQ multiplex PCR. This sample has around 220,000 clones, with 84% found just once. Sequenced input: peripheral blood. The receptors here all came from a woman older than 75 with COVID-19, enrolled during active disease.

The rearrangement links TRBV28 to TRBJ1-2, with D tentatively TRBD1 (5 bases). The germline V and J ends were trimmed by 2 bases and 3 bases, with 13 bases remaining between them. CDR1 and CDR2 (germline): MDHEN, SYDVKM. The CDR3 is 15 residues long. The CDR3 reads CASSLGGESHYGYTF. The CDR3 bases are TGTGCCAGCAGTTTAGGGGGGGAGTCTCACTATGGCTACACCTTC.

The rearrangement joins TRBV2 to TRBJ2-2; D may be TRBD2 (7 bases). CDR1 and CDR2 (germline): SNHLY, FYNNEI. The CDR3 has 15 residues. Trimming stripped 6 bases from V and 10 bases from J, with 21 bases between. Written as DNA, the CDR3 is TGTGCCAGCAGCCGAGGGGGGGCGTCGTTGTCGGAGCTGTTTTTT. It specifies CASSRGGASLSELFF. Filled out from reference TRBV2 and TRBJ2-2, the complete variable domain reads EPEVTQTPSHQVTQMGQEVILRCVPISNHLYFYWYRQILGQKVEFLVSFYNNEISEKSEIFDDQFSVERPDGSNFTLKIRSTKLEDSAMYFCASSRGGASLSELFFGEGSRLTVL.

The J gene is TRBJ1-2, the V gene TRBV6-1; D call uncertain. The length of the CDR3 is 15 residues. Germline V CDR1 and CDR2: MNHNS, SASEGT. Trimming took off 2 bases at V and 3 bases at J, with 13 bases between the two ends. CDR3 DNA sequence: TGTGCCAGCAGTGAAATGGGCGGGCAGTACTATGGCTACACCTTC. It codes for CASSEMGGQYYGYTF.

V usage is TRBV5-6 and J usage is TRBJ2-7; 11 nucleotides line up with TRBD2. CDR1 SGHDT and CDR2 YYEEEE come from the germline V gene. V gave up 1 base and J gave up 6 bases; unmatched junction bases: 3. This CDR3 has 14 residues. The CDR3, as DNA: TGTGCCAGCAGCTTGCTTAGCGGGAGGGCCGAGCAGTACTTC. Its protein is CASSLLSGRAEQYF.

Here the CDR3 DNA reads TGCGCCAGCAGCTTAGACTCCGCCACCGCTCCCAGCTATGGCTACACCTTC. Its protein product is CASSLDSATAPSYGYTF. The chain combines TRBV5-1 with TRBJ1-2; D is unclear. CDR1 SGHRS and CDR2 YFSETQ come from the germline V gene. V shed 2 bases and J shed 4 bases, with 21 bases lying between them. The length of the CDR3 is 17 residues.

V and J are TRBV11-1 and TRBJ2-2; 7 bases fit TRBD2. J lost 0 bases, V lost 6 bases, and 7 bases had no gene match. Germline CDR1 and CDR2: SGHAT and FQDESV (reference sequence). The CDR3 is 16 amino acids. CDR3 DNA: TGTGCCAGCAGAAGAGCGGGATACGCGAACACCGGGGAGCTGTTTTTT. As protein: CASRRAGYANTGELFF.

This clone showed up just once. V gene TRBV11-1 combines with J gene TRBJ2-5; 7 bases match TRBD1. Germline V gene lookup returns CDR1 SGHAT and CDR2 FQDESV (reference sequence). V dropped 4 bases and J dropped 3; count of bases not matched to a gene: 5. There are 14 residues in the CDR3. This CDR3 reads CASSSYRGEETQYF. CDR3 DNA sequence: TGTGCCAGCAGCTCGTACAGGGGAGAAGAGACCCAGTACTTC.

This clone was found once. V and J are TRBV28 and TRBJ2-1; 9 nucleotides match TRBD1. Germline V gives CDR1 MDHEN, CDR2 SYDVKM. The CDR3 contains 15 residues. The V gene end was trimmed by 5 bases and the J gene end by 7 bases; junction bases not matched to a gene: 9. CDR3 in DNA: TGTGCCAGCAGTAGGGTGGGGACAGGGTATAATGAGCAGTTCTTC. This encodes CASSRVGTGYNEQFF. The whole variable domain, remainder taken from reference TRBV28 and TRBJ2-1, is DVKVTQSSRYLVKRTGEKVFLECVQDMDHENMFWYRQDPGLGLRLIYFSYDVKMKEKGDIPEGYSVSREKKERFSLILESASTNQTSMYLCASSRVGTGYNEQFFGPGTRLTVL.

In its sample, this clone was seen many times. V gene TRBV2 combines with J gene TRBJ1-2; D may be TRBD1 (6 bases). CDR1 is SNHLY and CDR2 is FYNNEI in the germline V gene. V was cut by 3 bases and J by 5 bases, with 16 bases left in between. The CDR3 length is 15 residues. The CDR3 here is CASSEAGAARYGYTF. The CDR3 DNA reads as TGTGCCAGCAGTGAGGCGGGGGCCGCACGGTATGGCTACACCTTC.

The V call is TRBV3-1 (or the pseudogene TRBV3-2), the J call TRBJ2-3; 8 bases are a match to TRBD2. V shed 4 bases, J shed 4 bases, and the junction held 10 bases outside the gene matches. The germline CDR1 and CDR2 sequences are LGHDT and YNNKEL (reference sequence). The CDR3 totals 16 residues. CDR3 DNA sequence: TGTGCCAGCAGCCCGGGGGGGGCCTCAGGTTCAGATACGCAGTATTTT. Amino acid sequence: CASSPGGASGSDTQYF.

The V call is TRBV19, the J call TRBJ2-1; no clear D gene. V was pared by 5 bases and J by 10 bases, with 12 bases between. Germline V lookup: CDR1 LNHDA, CDR2 SQIVND (reference sequence). This CDR3 has 12 residues. The CDR3 region is CASSPLGSEQFF. The CDR3 nucleotides read TGTGCCAGTAGTCCCCTCGGGTCCGAGCAGTTCTTC.

The J gene is TRBJ2-2, the V gene TRBV11-3, with TRBD1 identical over 8 bases. CDR1 and CDR2 from the germline V gene are SGHNT and YENEEA. The CDR3 has 13 amino acids. Trimming removed 8 bases from V and 3 bases from J; junction bases left unmatched: 2. CDR3 nucleotide sequence: TGTGCCAGCGGGGACAGGCACACCGGGGAGCTGTTTTTT. Protein sequence: CASGDRHTGELFF.

This rearrangement joins TRBV5-1 to TRBJ2-5; D possibly corresponds to TRBD1 (6 bases). Deletions cut 1 base from V and 5 bases from J, with 12 bases between. Germline loops: CDR1 SGHRS, CDR2 YFSETQ. The CDR3 is 14 residues long. CDR3 amino acids: CASSLKQGSETQYF. Here the CDR3 DNA reads TGCGCCAGCAGCTTGAAACAGGGATCCGAGACCCAGTACTTC.

This chain links TRBV5-1 with TRBJ2-1, with 8 bases that match TRBD2. Germline values: CDR1 SGHRS, CDR2 YFSETQ. Germline trimming cut 4 bases from V and 7 bases from J; bases unmatched to any gene: 7. CDR3 size: 14 residues. The CDR3 bases are TGCGCCAGCAGCCTAGGGACTAGGTCGAATGAGCAGTTCTTC. Encoded protein: CASSLGTRSNEQFF.

The rearrangement uses TRBV29-1 and TRBJ2-7; 14 nucleotides agree with TRBD2. The CDR3 loop spans 14 amino acids. Germline CDR1 and CDR2: SQVTM and ANQGSEA. V shed 7 bases, J shed 5 bases, and the junction held 7 bases outside the gene matches. CDR3 sequence reads: CSAGTSGSLHEQYF. The DNA for the CDR3 is TGCAGCGCAGGGACTAGCGGGAGCTTACACGAGCAGTACTTC.

This chain links TRBV11-2 with TRBJ2-5, with D possibly matching TRBD2 (6 bases). Germline CDR1 is SGHAT and CDR2 is FQNNGV. CDR3 length equals 15 residues. V lost 5 bases and J 4 bases, leaving 17 bases between the germline ends. The CDR3 DNA is TGTGCCAGCAGCACCCGGGAGAGATGGGGAGAGACCCAGTACTTC. It yields the protein CASSTRERWGETQYF.